The 18 T cell receptor beta chains reported below all come from one sample, sequenced in a study of blood T cell repertoires in COVID-19. The protocol was immunoSEQ multiplex PCR, while the TCRdb copy is restricted to in-frame clones and leaves out a portion. Of 32,000 or so clones in the sample, approximately 90% were seen once. The sample comprised peripheral blood. The receptor source for this set is a man aged 45 to 65 with active or convalescent COVID-19.

This sequence joins TRBV29-1 and TRBJ2-7, with D perhaps matching TRBD1 (6 bases). The CDR3 contains 14 residues. The V and J ends lost 1 base and 6 bases respectively, with 16 bases between them. Per the germline V gene, CDR1 is SQVTM and CDR2 is ANQGSEA. Written as DNA, the CDR3 is TGCAGCGTTGAAGTCCAACGGACAGTGGGCGAGCAGTACTTC. Translated: CSVEVQRTVGEQYF.

In this sample, this clone turned up a few times. This chain uses TRBV4-3 with TRBJ2-2; 10 bases agree with TRBD1. The CDR3 length is 17 residues. Germline V gene sequence: CDR1 LGHNA, CDR2 YSLEER. The trim removed 0 bases at V and 3 bases at J, leaving 4 bases unmatched. The CDR3 here is CASSQDRTGGDTGELFF. The CDR3 region has the DNA TGCGCCAGCAGCCAAGATCGGACAGGGGGTGACACCGGGGAGCTGTTTTTT.

CDR3 DNA sequence: TGTGCCAGCAGCTATCGCCCCCTGACATACGAAAAACTGTTTTTT. It yields the protein CASSYRPLTYEKLFF. The gene calls are TRBV7-9 and TRBJ1-4; D remains ambiguous. V was cut by 4 bases and J by 8 bases, with 17 bases left in between. The germline V gene has CDR1 SEHNR and CDR2 FQNEAQ (reference sequence). CDR3 length: 15 residues. Together with reference TRBV7-9 and TRBJ1-4, the CDR3 gives the full variable domain: DTGVSQNPRHKITKRGQNVTFRCDPISEHNRLYWYRQTLGQGPEFLTYFQNEAQLEKSRLLSDRFSAERPKGSFSTLEIQRTEQGDSAMYLCASSYRPLTYEKLFFGSGTQLSVL.

This clone was seen a handful of times. The chain joins TRBV7-8 to TRBJ2-7; D gene unclear. Germline assignment: CDR1 SGHVS and CDR2 FQNEAQ. The ends were cut back, 0 bases at V and 1 base at J, with 7 bases in the middle. The CDR3 has 14 amino acids. As DNA, the CDR3 is TGTGCCAGCAGCTTAGCTGGCCTTTCCTACGAGCAGTACTTC. Its translation is CASSLAGLSYEQYF.

The sample holds one count of this clone. This chain connects TRBV7-8 to TRBJ2-3; 10 bases line up with TRBD2. CDR3 length: 16 amino acids. Germline CDR1 and CDR2: SGHVS and FQNEAQ. The V gene end was trimmed by 3 bases and the J gene end by 0 bases; junction bases not matched to a gene: 3. In nucleotides, the CDR3 is TGTGCCAGCAGCTTGGTTAGCGGGGGGAGCACAGATACGCAGTATTTT. Amino acid sequence: CASSLVSGGSTDTQYF.

Note on this clone: A read error may account for a junction end that differs from germline. The chain recombines TRBV7-2 with TRBJ2-7; 7 positions agree with TRBD2. From germline, CDR1 is SGHTA and CDR2 FQGNSA. The CDR3 is made up of 12 amino acids. DNA for the CDR3: TGTGCCAGCAGCTTCTCTCGGGGGGACCCCCGTTTC. As protein: CASSFSRGDPRF.

This chain uses TRBV6-2 or TRBV6-3 with TRBJ2-3; D may be TRBD2 (6 bases). The germline CDR1 and CDR2 sequences are MNHEY and SVGEGT. This CDR3 comprises 16 residues. V dropped 0 bases and J dropped 3 bases, with 13 bases sitting between them. CDR3 amino acids: CASSYSRRENTDTQYF. Written as DNA, the CDR3 is TGTGCCAGCAGTTACTCGCGGAGGGAGAATACAGATACGCAGTATTTT.

The chain recombines TRBV3-1 (or the pseudogene TRBV3-2) with TRBJ1-2, with 7 bases identical to TRBD1. The J segment lost 5 bases and the V segment lost 4 bases, leaving 13 bases of the junction unmatched. The CDR3 contains 16 residues. Germline V gene sequence: CDR1 LGHDT, CDR2 YNNKEL (reference sequence). The CDR3 loop is CASSPRTGIDSYGYTF. The CDR3 coding sequence is TGTGCCAGCAGCCCCCGGACAGGAATTGATAGTTATGGCTACACCTTC.

The CDR3: CASSFRGRINTGELFF. CDR3 nucleotide sequence: TGTGCCAGCAGTTTCCGCGGGAGAATCAACACCGGGGAGCTGTTTTTT. The chain employs TRBV27 and TRBJ2-2, with TRBD2 identical over 7 bases. The CDR3 is 16 amino acids. V shed 3 bases, J shed 2 bases, and the junction held 6 bases outside the gene matches. The germline gives CDR1 MNHEY, CDR2 SMNVEV (reference sequence).

J is TRBJ1-2 and V is TRBV18; TRBD1 matches at 9 bases. Trimming took 3 bases from V and 4 from J; bases not matched to a gene: 3. Germline CDR1 KGHSH, CDR2 LQKENI. The CDR3 sequence is 14 residues long. The CDR3 region is CASSPGQGRYGYTF. The CDR3 DNA sequence: TGTGCCAGCTCACCGGGACAGGGACGCTATGGCTACACCTTC.

V and J are TRBV6-5 and TRBJ1-1; TRBD1 aligns across 9 bases. Trimming at V came to 6 bases and at J to 4 bases, leaving 6 bases not matched to a gene. This CDR3 region has 14 residues. CDR1 and CDR2 (germline): MNHEY, SVGAGI. CDR3: CASRSTGGVTEAFF. The CDR3 DNA reads TGTGCCAGCAGAAGTACAGGGGGCGTCACTGAAGCTTTCTTT.

This rearrangement joins TRBV28 to TRBJ2-3; 7 nucleotides line up with TRBD2. This CDR3 has 16 residues. Trimming removed 3 bases from V and 1 base from J; junction bases left unmatched: 7. The germline CDR1 and CDR2 sequences are MDHEN and SYDVKM. This CDR3 is CASSLDLAGGTDTQYF. The CDR3 DNA is TGTGCCAGCAGTTTGGATTTGGCGGGAGGCACAGATACGCAGTATTTT.

The chain carries TRBV28 and TRBJ2-1; 8 nucleotides agree with TRBD1. The CDR3 runs 15 residues. Germline-derived CDR1 and CDR2 are MDHEN and SYDVKM. The V gene end was trimmed by 7 bases and the J gene end by 6 bases; junction bases not matched to a gene: 11. Here the CDR3 reads CASTRSGTGFNEQFF. For the CDR3, the DNA is TGTGCCAGCACACGCTCCGGGACAGGCTTCAATGAGCAGTTCTTC. Together with reference TRBV28 and TRBJ2-1, the CDR3 gives the full variable domain: DVKVTQSSRYLVKRTGEKVFLECVQDMDHENMFWYRQDPGLGLRLIYFSYDVKMKEKGDIPEGYSVSREKKERFSLILESASTNQTSMYLCASTRSGTGFNEQFFGPGTRLTVL.

The chain has TRBV6-2 or TRBV6-3 and TRBJ1-5, with D perhaps TRBD1 (5 bases). V dropped 2 bases and J dropped 4 bases, with 15 bases sitting between them. CDR1 is MNHEY, CDR2 SVGEGT, per germline. The CDR3 is 16 residues long. The CDR3: CASSYRMQGANQPQHF. The CDR3 DNA is TGTGCCAGCAGTTACCGGATGCAGGGCGCAAATCAGCCCCAGCATTTT.

The J gene is TRBJ2-3, the V gene TRBV27, with D tentatively TRBD2 (5 bases). This CDR3 region has 15 residues. Trimming took off 2 bases at V and 4 bases at J, with 13 bases between the two ends. Germline V CDR1 and CDR2: MNHEY, SMNVEV (reference sequence). CDR3 sequence (DNA): TGTGCCAGCAGTTTAATGTGGGAGTTAGCAGATACGCAGTATTTT. Amino acids: CASSLMWELADTQYF.

The V and J genes are TRBV10-1 and TRBJ2-3, with 9 bases matching TRBD1. Germline-derived CDR1 and CDR2 are WNHNN and SYGVQD (reference sequence). The V and J ends lost 0 bases and 1 base, in that order; junction bases with no gene match: 8. This CDR3 spans 18 amino acids. The CDR3, as DNA: TGCGCCAGCAGTGAGTCCTCCGGGACAGGGCTTCGCACAGATACGCAGTATTTT. Translated, it gives CASSESSGTGLRTDTQYF.

This clone occurred a few times. V and J are TRBV6-1 and TRBJ1-6; D not resolved. The V gene lost 2 bases and the J gene lost 7 bases, with 21 bases spanning the gap. The CDR3 runs 18 residues. Germline V CDR1 and CDR2: MNHNS, SASEGT. Here the CDR3 reads CASSEKGLFGIWNSPLHF. CDR3 DNA sequence: TGTGCCAGCAGTGAAAAAGGACTATTTGGTATTTGGAATTCACCCCTCCACTTT.

In this sample, this clone turned up once. The rearrangement joins TRBV19 to TRBJ1-1, with unresolved D. Trimming stripped 3 bases from V and 7 bases from J, with 12 bases between. The CDR3 has 13 amino acids. Germline CDR1 LNHDA, CDR2 SQIVND (reference sequence). The DNA of the CDR3 is TGTGCCAGTAGTATCCCCCTCCGGGTTGAAGCTTTCTTT. This codes for CASSIPLRVEAFF.